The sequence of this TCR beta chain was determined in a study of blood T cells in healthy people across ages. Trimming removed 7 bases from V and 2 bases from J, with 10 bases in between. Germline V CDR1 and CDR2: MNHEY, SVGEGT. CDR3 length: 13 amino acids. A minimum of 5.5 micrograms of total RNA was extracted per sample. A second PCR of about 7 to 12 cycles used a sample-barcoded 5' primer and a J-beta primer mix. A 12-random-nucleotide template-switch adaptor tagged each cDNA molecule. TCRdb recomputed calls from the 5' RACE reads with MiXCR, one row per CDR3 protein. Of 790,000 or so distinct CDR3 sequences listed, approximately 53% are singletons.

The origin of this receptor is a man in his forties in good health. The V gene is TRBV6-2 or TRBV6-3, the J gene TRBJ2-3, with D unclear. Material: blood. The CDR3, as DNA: TGTGCCAGCACTATCGGAACCACAGATACGCAGTATTTT. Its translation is CASTIGTTDTQYF.